A single T cell receptor (beta chain) is shown here with its context. Its antigen is still unknown. These data are taken from a study of STAT5B mutations in CD4+ large granular lymphocyte leukemia. Whole-study findings and limits: Top patient clones used TRBV06 genes more often: 8/27 versus 2/35 in controls.

This CDR3 is built from 16 residues. Germline V gene sequence: CDR1 MNHEY, CDR2 SMNVEV (reference sequence). The V gene lost 3 bases and the J gene lost 3 bases, with 18 bases spanning the gap. Repertoires were generated with immunoSEQ multiplex PCR, while TCRdb's copy carries only in-frame clones and drops some. The data show about 35,000 clones, with about 76% seen just once and 2% to 3% held by the top ten. Sequencing input: CD4+ T cells from blood buffy coats. The genes are TRBV27 and TRBJ2-7; D might be TRBD1 (6 bases). The sequence came from a human donor in good health. Here the CDR3 DNA reads TGTGCCAGCAGTTTCTCCAAGACAGGCCCCGGCTACGAGCAGTACTTC. Its translation: CASSFSKTGPGYEQYF.